The clone carrying this T cell receptor (beta chain) was recorded at least ten times. This specimen belongs to a study of blood T cells in healthy people across ages. The second PCR ran about 6 to 12 cycles with a sample-barcoded 5' primer and J-beta primers. MiXCR, run by TCRdb on the 5' RACE reads, gives a single entry per CDR3 protein. Among hundreds of thousands of distinct CDR3 sequences listed, 29% were seen once. Trimming cost V 4 bases and J 7 bases; bases outside gene matches: 4. The CDR3 spans 13 residues. The germline gives CDR1 MNHEY, CDR2 SVGEGT. V gene TRBV6-2 or TRBV6-3 combines with J gene TRBJ2-1; 7 bases align to TRBD1. Sequencing was performed on blood. The receptor was isolated from a woman older than 75 in good health. CDR3 protein: CASSLYRGNEQFF. The CDR3 region has the DNA TGTGCCAGCAGTTTGTACAGGGGAAATGAGCAGTTCTTC.